This T cell receptor beta chain came from a study of regulatory T cells in long-lasting Graves disease. V gave up 3 bases and J gave up 0 bases, with 15 bases separating them. In germline, CDR1 is DFQATT, CDR2 SNEGSKA (reference sequence). The CDR3 has 15 amino acids. As concerns this clonotype: Its matching antigen is unknown.

The time point denotes: newly diagnosed GD, antithyroid drugs for less than 3 months. The authors made the TCR library using RNA they extracted from PBMCs. A peripheral blood sample, roughly 8.7 milliliters in volume, was drawn into EDTA tubes. Regarding the study as a whole: Thyroid tissue went unstudied; only peripheral blood was examined. Accuracy may have suffered from the small sample size.

TCR beta libraries were built with iRepertoire HTBI primers and Arm-PCR of CDR3 regions. Via MiXCR, TCRdb re-called the multiplex PCR reads, giving one row per CDR3 protein. The repertoire holds 440,000 or so distinct CDR3 sequences, with about 15% as singletons. This sample also belongs to another study, concerning T cells in Graves' hyperthyroidism and ophthalmopathy. This second report adds: The diagnostic basis comprised clinical symptoms, serum thyroxine and TRAb, thyroid ultrasound and orbital computed tomography.

The receptor was isolated from a woman aged 25 to 39 with Graves disease. The input for sequencing was peripheral blood mononuclear cells (PBMCs), taken at new diagnosis, from a patient treated with antithyroid drugs. V usage is TRBV20-1 and J usage is TRBJ2-7; a possible D gene is TRBD1 (5 bases). As DNA, the CDR3 is TGCAGTGCTAGCAGACAGCGCCTGAGCTCCTACGAGCAGTACTTC. Protein: CSASRQRLSSYEQYF.